This is a list of T cell receptor beta chains from one sample in a study of T cells in Graves' hyperthyroidism and ophthalmopathy. TCRdb used MiXCR to reprocess the multiplex PCR reads, holding one entry per CDR3 protein. The sample holds about 740,000 distinct CDR3 sequences, around 15% seen once. Source material: blood. The source of these receptors is a woman between 18 and 29 years old with Graves' hyperthyroidism. Both conserved end residues are trimmed from each CDR3. Fields, in order: V gene, D gene, J gene, CDR3 protein. A D gene is named only where the DNA matches it firmly.

v_call: TRBV7-9
d_call: TRBD1
j_call: TRBJ2-7
cdr3_aa: ASSLGTGVSSYEQY

v_call: TRBV20-1
d_call: .
j_call: TRBJ1-2
cdr3_aa: SASTANYGYT

v_call: TRBV12-3/TRBV12-4
d_call: .
j_call: TRBJ1-1
cdr3_aa: ASSLITVEAF

v_call: TRBV27
d_call: .
j_call: TRBJ1-5
cdr3_aa: AGSFSNQPQH

v_call: TRBV29-1
d_call: TRBD2
j_call: TRBJ2-7
cdr3_aa: SVRPLAGGPEQY

v_call: TRBV6-1
d_call: .
j_call: TRBJ1-2
cdr3_aa: ASRWGLEGDGYT

v_call: TRBV2
d_call: .
j_call: TRBJ2-3
cdr3_aa: ASSEFNRGSDTQY

v_call: TRBV3-1
d_call: TRBD2
j_call: TRBJ2-5
cdr3_aa: ASSLTGLAGGGETQY

v_call: TRBV14
d_call: TRBD2
j_call: TRBJ2-1
cdr3_aa: ASSQDLIRREGSYNEQF

v_call: TRBV30
d_call: .
j_call: TRBJ1-1
cdr3_aa: AWSRRFEAF

v_call: TRBV29-1
d_call: .
j_call: TRBJ2-7
cdr3_aa: SVLDGAGEQY

v_call: TRBV3-1
d_call: .
j_call: TRBJ1-5
cdr3_aa: ASSQDGKKSNQPQH

v_call: TRBV12-3/TRBV12-4
d_call: .
j_call: TRBJ1-2
cdr3_aa: ASSLMSRDGYT

v_call: TRBV4-1
d_call: TRBD1
j_call: TRBJ2-2
cdr3_aa: ASSPRATDRGRFTGELF

v_call: TRBV5-1
d_call: .
j_call: TRBJ2-3
cdr3_aa: ASSFQRVTDTQY

v_call: TRBV7-2
d_call: .
j_call: TRBJ2-3
cdr3_aa: ASSLVALGFNTDTQY

v_call: TRBV7-2
d_call: .
j_call: TRBJ1-1
cdr3_aa: ASSPMGQIRGAFGEAF

v_call: TRBV5-1
d_call: .
j_call: TRBJ2-3
cdr3_aa: ASSPPGAGDTQY

v_call: TRBV20-1
d_call: .
j_call: TRBJ2-3
cdr3_aa: SARDKSRADTQY

v_call: TRBV29-1
d_call: .
j_call: TRBJ2-5
cdr3_aa: SSGTARVETQY

v_call: TRBV2
d_call: .
j_call: TRBJ1-2
cdr3_aa: ASKESANYGYT

v_call: TRBV11-1
d_call: .
j_call: TRBJ1-2
cdr3_aa: ASRATGRNGHT

v_call: TRBV11-3
d_call: TRBD1
j_call: TRBJ2-1
cdr3_aa: ASSPTGGKQRDEQF